This T cell receptor (beta chain) originates from a study of shared clonotypes between healthy human individuals. CD45RO negativity and positive selection for CCR7 defined naive CD8 cells, a population that excluded terminally differentiated effector memory CD45RA+ cells. Clones were sequenced by immunoSEQ multiplex PCR, and TCRdb holds only the in-frame ones, with some missing. Of under 2,000,000 clones in the sample, roughly 94% were seen once. The germline CDR1 and CDR2 sequences are MNHEY and SMNVEV (reference sequence). The CDR3 totals 15 residues. Between the trimmed V and J ends, which lost 3 bases and 3 bases, there was a span of 15 bases.

J is TRBJ2-7 and V is TRBV27; a weak D match, TRBD2 (6 bases). Sequencing was carried out using naive CD8+ T cells sorted from blood. This receptor was taken from a man in his late teens or twenties in good health. The CDR3 reads CASSFLGGNGYEQYF. CDR3 DNA sequence: TGTGCCAGCAGTTTTCTTGGGGGGAACGGCTACGAGCAGTACTTC.